This T cell receptor (beta chain) was captured by sequencing in a study of pediatric ulcerative colitis. Study observations and caveats: Rectal repertoires separated controls, mild-moderate and acute severe colitis. Two rectal CDR3 clonotypes occurred in all ulcerative colitis patients. Repertoires came from total lymphocyte DNA, so rare subsets like regulatory T cells may be missed. Blood-rectal clonal overlap within each person was significantly higher in ulcerative colitis patients than controls.

The CDR3 loop spans 15 amino acids. V was clipped by 0 bases and J by 3 bases, with 9 bases between them. Per the germline V gene, CDR1 is LGHNA and CDR2 is YNFKEQ. One to two pinch biopsies were taken from the rectum during colonoscopy. In regard to this clone: Its cognate antigen is unknown.

Libraries were prepared by immunoSEQ multiplex PCR; TCRdb keeps only in-frame clonotypes and omits some of them. This sample has 8,500 to 13,000 clones, with 82% found just once. Sequencing was carried out using gut tissue. The J gene is TRBJ2-1, the V gene TRBV4-2; D gene unclear. This receptor was taken from a girl under 18 who was a control in a study of pediatric ulcerative colitis. CDR3 sequence: CASSQDDRDYNEQFF. Here the CDR3 DNA reads TGTGCCAGCAGCCAAGATGATAGGGACTACAATGAGCAGTTCTTC.